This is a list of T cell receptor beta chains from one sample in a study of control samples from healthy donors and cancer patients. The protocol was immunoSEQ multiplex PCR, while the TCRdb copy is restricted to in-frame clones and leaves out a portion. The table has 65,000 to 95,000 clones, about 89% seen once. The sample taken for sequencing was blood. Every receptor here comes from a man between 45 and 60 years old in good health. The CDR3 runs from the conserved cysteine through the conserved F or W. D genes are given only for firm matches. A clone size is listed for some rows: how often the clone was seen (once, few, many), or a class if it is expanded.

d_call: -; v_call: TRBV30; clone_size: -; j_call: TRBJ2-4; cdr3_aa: CAWSRRALWAKNIQYF; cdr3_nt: TGTGCCTGGAGTAGGAGGGCCCTCTGGGCCAAAAACATTCAGTACTTC
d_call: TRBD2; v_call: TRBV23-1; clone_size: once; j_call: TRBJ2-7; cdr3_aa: CASSQAWPTSGRKSSLYEQYF; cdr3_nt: TGCGCCAGCAGTCAAGCCTGGCCGACTAGCGGGCGTAAAAGTTCCCTCTACGAGCAGTACTTC
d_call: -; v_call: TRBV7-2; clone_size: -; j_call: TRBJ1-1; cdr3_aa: CASSVRVSNTEAFF; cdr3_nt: TGTGCCAGCAGCGTCAGGGTGTCGAACACTGAAGCTTTCTTT
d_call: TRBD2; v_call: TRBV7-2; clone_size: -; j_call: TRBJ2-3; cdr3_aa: CASSDGTSGGDTQYF; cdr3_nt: TGTGCCAGCAGCGACGGGACTAGCGGGGGGGATACGCAGTATTTT
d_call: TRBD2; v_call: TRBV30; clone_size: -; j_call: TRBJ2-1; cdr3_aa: CAWILRSSGIYNEQFF; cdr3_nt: TGTGCCTGGATTCTAAGGTCTAGCGGAATCTACAATGAGCAGTTCTTC
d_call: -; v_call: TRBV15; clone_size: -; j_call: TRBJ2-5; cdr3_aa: CATSRYGTPVRETQYF; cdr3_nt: TGTGCCACCAGCAGATACGGGACTCCCGTACGGGAGACCCAGTACTTC
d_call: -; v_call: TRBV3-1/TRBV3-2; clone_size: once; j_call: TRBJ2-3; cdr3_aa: CATRGRSDTQYF; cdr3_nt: TGTGCCACCCGGGGCCGGTCAGATACGCAGTATTTT
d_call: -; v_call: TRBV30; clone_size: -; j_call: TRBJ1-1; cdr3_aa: CAWSGPRNTEAFF; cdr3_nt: TGTGCCTGGAGTGGTCCCAGGAACACTGAAGCTTTCTTT
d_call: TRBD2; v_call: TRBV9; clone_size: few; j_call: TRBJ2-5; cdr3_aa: CASSLNPGTSGEGTQYF; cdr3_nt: TGTGCCAGCAGCCTCAACCCCGGGACTAGCGGGGAGGGGACCCAGTACTTC
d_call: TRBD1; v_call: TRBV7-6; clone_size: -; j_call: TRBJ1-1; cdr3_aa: CASPGGTGLEGFGSLNTEAFF; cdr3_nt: TGTGCCAGTCCTGGGGGGACAGGGCTAGAGGGATTTGGGTCCCTGAACACTGAAGCTTTCTTT
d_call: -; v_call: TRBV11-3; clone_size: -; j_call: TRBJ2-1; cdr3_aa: CASSLLPNEQFF; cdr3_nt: TGTGCCAGCAGCTTGTTACCCAATGAGCAGTTCTTC
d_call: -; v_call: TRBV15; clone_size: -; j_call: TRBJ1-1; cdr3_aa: CATSRDHRETEAFF; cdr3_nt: TGTGCCACCAGCAGAGATCACAGGGAGACTGAAGCTTTCTTT
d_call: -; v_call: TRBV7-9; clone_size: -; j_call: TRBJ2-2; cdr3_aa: CASRSRRRGTGELFF; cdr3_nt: TGTGCCAGCAGGTCGCGTAGGAGGGGCACCGGGGAGCTGTTTTTT
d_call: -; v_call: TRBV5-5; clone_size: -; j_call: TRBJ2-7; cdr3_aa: CASSADLYEQYF; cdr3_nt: TGTGCCAGCAGCGCGGACCTCTACGAGCAGTACTTC
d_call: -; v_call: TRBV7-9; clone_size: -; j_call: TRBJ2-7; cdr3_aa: CASSPDGYNEQYF; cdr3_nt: TGTGCCAGCAGCCCAGACGGGTATAACGAGCAGTACTTC
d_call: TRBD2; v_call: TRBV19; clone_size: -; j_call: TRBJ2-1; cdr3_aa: CASKVAGGRWNEQFF; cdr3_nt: TGTGCCAGTAAGGTAGCGGGGGGGCGGTGGAATGAGCAGTTCTTC
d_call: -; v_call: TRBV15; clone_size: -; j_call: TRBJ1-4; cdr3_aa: CATSRGTGTLGEKLFF; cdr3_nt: TGTGCCACCAGCAGAGGAACCGGGACTCTTGGTGAAAAACTGTTTTTT
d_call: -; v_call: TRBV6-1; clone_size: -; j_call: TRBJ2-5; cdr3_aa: CVSSEKAGDKETQYF; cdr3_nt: TGTGTCAGCAGTGAAAAGGCAGGGGATAAAGAGACCCAGTACTTC
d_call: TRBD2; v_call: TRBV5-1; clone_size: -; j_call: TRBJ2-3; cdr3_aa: CASNGGGLADTQYF; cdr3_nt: TGCGCCAGCAACGGTGGGGGACTAGCAGATACGCAGTATTTT
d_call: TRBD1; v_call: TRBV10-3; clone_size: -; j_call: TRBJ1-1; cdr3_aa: CAISESARGRNTEAFF; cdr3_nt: TGTGCCATCAGTGAGTCGGCCAGGGGGAGAAACACTGAAGCTTTCTTT
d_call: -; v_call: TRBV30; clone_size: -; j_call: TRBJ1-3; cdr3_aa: CAWSGLSGNTIYF; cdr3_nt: TGTGCCTGGAGTGGACTCTCTGGAAACACCATATATTTT
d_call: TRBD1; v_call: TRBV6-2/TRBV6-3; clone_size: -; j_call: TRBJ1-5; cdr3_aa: CASSYSFSRTGVWDGNQPQHF; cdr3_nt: TGTGCCAGCAGTTACTCGTTCTCCAGGACAGGGGTTTGGGATGGCAATCAGCCCCAGCATTTT
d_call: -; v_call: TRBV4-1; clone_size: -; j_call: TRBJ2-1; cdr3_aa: CASSQALSGSRALYNEQFF; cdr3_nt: TGCGCCAGCAGCCAAGCCTTAAGCGGGTCCAGGGCGCTATACAATGAGCAGTTCTTC
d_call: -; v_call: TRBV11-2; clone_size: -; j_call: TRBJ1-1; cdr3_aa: CASRPLWGPGGSEAFF; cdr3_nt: TGTGCCAGCCGACCTCTGTGGGGGCCTGGGGGCTCTGAAGCTTTCTTT
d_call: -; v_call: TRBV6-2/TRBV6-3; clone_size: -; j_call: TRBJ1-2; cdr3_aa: CASSSDSPIYGYTF; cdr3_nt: TGTGCCAGCAGCTCGGACAGCCCTATTTATGGCTACACCTTC
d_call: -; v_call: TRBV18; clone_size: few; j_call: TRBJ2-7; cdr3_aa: CASSQRTDSYEQYF; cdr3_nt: TGTGCCAGCTCACAAAGGACGGACTCCTACGAGCAGTACTTC
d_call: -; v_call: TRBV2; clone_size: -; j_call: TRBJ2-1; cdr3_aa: CASMRGPTYNEQFF; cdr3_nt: TGTGCCAGCATGAGGGGACCCACCTACAATGAGCAGTTCTTC
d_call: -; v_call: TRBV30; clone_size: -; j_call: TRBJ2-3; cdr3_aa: CAWSSTASSTDTQYF; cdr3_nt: TGTGCCTGGAGTTCAACAGCCTCTAGCACAGATACGCAGTATTTT
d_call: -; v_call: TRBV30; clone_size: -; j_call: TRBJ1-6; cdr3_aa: CAWITGIPNSPLHF; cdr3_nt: TGTGCCTGGATAACCGGGATCCCTAATTCACCCCTCCACTTT
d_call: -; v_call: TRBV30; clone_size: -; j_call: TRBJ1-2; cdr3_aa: CAWSNSAGIYGYTF; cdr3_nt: TGTGCCTGGAGTAATTCTGCAGGGATATATGGCTACACCTTC
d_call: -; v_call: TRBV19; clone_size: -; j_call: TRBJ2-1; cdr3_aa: CASSPPPSRNNEQFF; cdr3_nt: TGTGCCAGTAGTCCCCCCCCCAGTAGGAACAATGAGCAGTTCTTC
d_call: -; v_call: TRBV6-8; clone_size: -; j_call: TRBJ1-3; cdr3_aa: CASRGEYFSGNTIYF; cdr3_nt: TGTGCCAGCAGGGGGGAGTATTTCTCTGGAAACACCATATATTTT
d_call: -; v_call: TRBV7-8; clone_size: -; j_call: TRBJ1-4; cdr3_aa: CASRRGSTNEKLFF; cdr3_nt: TGTGCCAGCAGAAGGGGTTCAACTAATGAAAAACTGTTTTTT
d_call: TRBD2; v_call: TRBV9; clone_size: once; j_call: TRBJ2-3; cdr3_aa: CASSFGLAGTDTQYF; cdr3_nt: TGTGCCAGCAGCTTCGGACTAGCGGGCACAGATACGCAGTATTTT
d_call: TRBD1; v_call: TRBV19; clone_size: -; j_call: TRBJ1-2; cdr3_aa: CASHWTGTNYGYTF; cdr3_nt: TGTGCCAGTCATTGGACAGGGACGAACTATGGCTACACCTTC
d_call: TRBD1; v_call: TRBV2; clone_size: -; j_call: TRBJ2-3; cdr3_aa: CASSGTGGDTQYF; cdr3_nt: TGTGCCAGCAGTGGGACAGGGGGAGATACGCAGTATTTT
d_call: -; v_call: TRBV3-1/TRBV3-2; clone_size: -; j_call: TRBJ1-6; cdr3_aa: CASSHEGTRSPLHF; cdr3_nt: TGTGCCAGCAGCCATGAGGGTACAAGATCACCCCTCCACTTT
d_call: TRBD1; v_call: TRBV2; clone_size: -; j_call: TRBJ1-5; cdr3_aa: CASRDRGNQPQHF; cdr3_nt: TGTGCCAGCAGGGACAGGGGGAATCAGCCCCAGCATTTT
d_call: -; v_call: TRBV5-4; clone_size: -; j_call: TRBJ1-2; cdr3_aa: CASSLVEGRGRGYTF; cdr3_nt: TGTGCCAGCAGCTTGGTAGAGGGGCGCGGGAGAGGCTACACCTTC
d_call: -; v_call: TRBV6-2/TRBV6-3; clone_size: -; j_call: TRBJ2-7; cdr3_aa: CASSPDGGGAYEQYF; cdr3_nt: TGTGCCAGCAGTCCCGACGGCGGAGGAGCCTACGAGCAGTACTTC
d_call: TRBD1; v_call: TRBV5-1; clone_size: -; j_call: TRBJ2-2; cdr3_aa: CASSRGQANTGELFF; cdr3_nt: TGCGCCAGCAGCCGGGGACAGGCGAACACCGGGGAGCTGTTTTTT
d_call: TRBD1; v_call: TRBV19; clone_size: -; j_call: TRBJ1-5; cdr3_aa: CASSGQGVQPQHF; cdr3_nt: TGTGCCAGTAGTGGACAGGGGGTTCAGCCCCAGCATTTT
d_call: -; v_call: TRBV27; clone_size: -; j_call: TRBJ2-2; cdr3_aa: CASRPWGQRITGELFF; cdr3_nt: TGTGCCAGCAGACCGTGGGGGCAGCGGATCACCGGGGAGCTGTTTTTT
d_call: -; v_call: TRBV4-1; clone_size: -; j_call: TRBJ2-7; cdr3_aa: CASSQDASFYEQYF; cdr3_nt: TGCGCCAGCAGCCAAGATGCTAGCTTCTACGAGCAGTACTTC
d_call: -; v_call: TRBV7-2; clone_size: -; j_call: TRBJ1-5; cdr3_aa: CASSPTGPNQPQHF; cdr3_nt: TGTGCCAGCAGCCCAACAGGGCCCAATCAGCCCCAGCATTTT
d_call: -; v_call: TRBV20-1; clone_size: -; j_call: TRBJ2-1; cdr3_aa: CSASPEGPRWNNEQFF; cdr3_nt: TGCAGTGCTAGTCCCGAGGGCCCCAGGTGGAACAATGAGCAGTTCTTC
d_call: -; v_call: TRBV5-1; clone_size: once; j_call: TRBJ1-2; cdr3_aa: CASRDTLYGYTF; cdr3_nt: TGCGCCAGCAGGGACACCCTCTATGGCTACACCTTC
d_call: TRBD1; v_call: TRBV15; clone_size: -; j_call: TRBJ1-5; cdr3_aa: CATSSDPGTGKYSRNQPQHF; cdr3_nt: TGTGCCACCAGCAGTGACCCCGGGACAGGGAAATATAGTCGCAATCAGCCCCAGCATTTT
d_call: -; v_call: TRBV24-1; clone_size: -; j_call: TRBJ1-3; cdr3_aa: CATSSRDFNSGNTIYF; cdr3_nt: TGTGCCACCAGTTCGAGGGACTTTAACTCTGGAAACACCATATATTTT
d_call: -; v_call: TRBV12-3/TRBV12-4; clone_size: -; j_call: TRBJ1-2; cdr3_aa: CASQTASGSYTF; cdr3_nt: TGTGCCAGCCAAACGGCCTCAGGATCGTACACCTTC
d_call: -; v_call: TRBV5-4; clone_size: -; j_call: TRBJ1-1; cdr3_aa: CASSLYGPYTEAFF; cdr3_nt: TGTGCCAGCAGCTTATACGGGCCCTACACTGAAGCTTTCTTT
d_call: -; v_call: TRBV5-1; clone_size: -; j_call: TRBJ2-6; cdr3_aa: CASSGMVSGANVLTF; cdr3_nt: TGCGCCAGCAGCGGGATGGTCTCTGGGGCCAACGTCCTGACTTTC
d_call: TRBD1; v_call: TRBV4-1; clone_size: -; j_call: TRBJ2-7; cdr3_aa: CASSEGQGTYEQYF; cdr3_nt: TGCGCCAGCAGCGAAGGACAGGGTACCTACGAGCAGTACTTC
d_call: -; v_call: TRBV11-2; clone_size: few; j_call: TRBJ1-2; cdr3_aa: CASSLETGEGYTF; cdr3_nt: TGTGCCAGCAGCTTAGAAACAGGAGAAGGCTACACCTTC
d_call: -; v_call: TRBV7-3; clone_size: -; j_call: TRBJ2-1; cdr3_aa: CASSPRTGRYNEQFF; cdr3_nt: TGTGCCAGCAGCCCACGTACGGGACGCTACAATGAGCAGTTCTTC